This TCR beta chain comes out of a study of regulatory T cells in long-lasting Graves disease. Time point: newly diagnosed GD, antithyroid drugs for less than 3 months. RNA extracted from PBMCs served as the sequencing template. Construction of TCR beta libraries relied on iRepertoire HTBI primers and on Arm-PCR targeting CDR3 regions. TCRdb redid the calling of the multiplex PCR reads with MiXCR, one entry per CDR3 protein. The sample shows about half a million distinct CDR3 sequences, around 12% of them seen only once. V lost 3 bases and J lost 2, with 10 bases in between. Germline loops: CDR1 MNHNS, CDR2 SASEGT. The CDR3 runs 14 residues. This clonotype was seen many times. This sample was also put to use in a study of T cells in Graves' hyperthyroidism and ophthalmopathy. According to that study: Ophthalmopathy was predicted by the model a median of roughly 6.6 months ahead of onset.

The chain employs TRBV6-1 and TRBJ1-1, with no clear D. The TCR comes from a woman younger than 45 with Graves disease. The specimen comprised peripheral blood mononuclear cells (PBMCs), sampled at new diagnosis, from a patient treated with antithyroid drugs. CDR3 sequence: CASSDLGRNTEAFF. The CDR3 DNA sequence: TGTGCCAGCAGTGATCTCGGGCGCAACACTGAAGCTTTCTTT.